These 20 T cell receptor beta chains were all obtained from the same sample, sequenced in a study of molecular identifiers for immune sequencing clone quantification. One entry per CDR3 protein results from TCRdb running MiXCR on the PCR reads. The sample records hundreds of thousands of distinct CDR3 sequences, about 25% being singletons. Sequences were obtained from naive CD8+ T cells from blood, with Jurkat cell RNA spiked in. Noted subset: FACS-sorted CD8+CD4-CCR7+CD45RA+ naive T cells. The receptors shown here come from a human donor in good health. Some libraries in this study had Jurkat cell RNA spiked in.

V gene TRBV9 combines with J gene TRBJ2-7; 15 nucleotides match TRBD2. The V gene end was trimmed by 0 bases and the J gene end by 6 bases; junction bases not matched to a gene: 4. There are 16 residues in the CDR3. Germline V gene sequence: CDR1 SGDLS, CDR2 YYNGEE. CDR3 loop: CASSVEGLAGGSEQYF. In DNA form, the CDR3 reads TGTGCCAGCAGCGTAGAGGGACTAGCGGGAGGTAGCGAGCAGTACTTC.

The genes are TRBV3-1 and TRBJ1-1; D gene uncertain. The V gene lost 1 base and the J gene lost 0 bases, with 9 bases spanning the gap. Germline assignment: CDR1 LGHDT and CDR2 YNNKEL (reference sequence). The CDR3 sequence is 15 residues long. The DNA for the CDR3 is TGTGCCAGCAGCCAAGTGGCAGGCATGAACACTGAAGCTTTCTTT. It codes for CASSQVAGMNTEAFF.

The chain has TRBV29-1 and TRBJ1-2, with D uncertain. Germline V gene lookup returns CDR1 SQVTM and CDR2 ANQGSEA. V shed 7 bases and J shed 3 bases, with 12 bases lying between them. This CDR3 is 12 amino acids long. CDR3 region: CSAGWEDYGYTF. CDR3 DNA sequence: TGCAGCGCCGGATGGGAGGACTATGGCTACACCTTC.

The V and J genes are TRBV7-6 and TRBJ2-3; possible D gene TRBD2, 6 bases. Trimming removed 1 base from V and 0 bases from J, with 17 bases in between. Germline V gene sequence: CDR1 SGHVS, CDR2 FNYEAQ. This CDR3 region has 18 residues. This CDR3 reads CASSLEMGGPLSTDTQYF. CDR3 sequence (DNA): TGTGCCAGCAGCTTAGAAATGGGAGGTCCGCTTAGCACAGATACGCAGTATTTT.

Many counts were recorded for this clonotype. For the CDR3, the DNA is TGTGCCAGCAGCGAAGGGGGGGCAGGGGATACGCAGTATTTT. Residues: CASSEGGAGDTQYF. V and J are TRBV13 and TRBJ2-3; D perhaps matches TRBD2 (7 bases). Germline values: CDR1 PRHDT, CDR2 FYEKMQ (reference sequence). This CDR3 has 14 amino acids. V lost 5 bases to trimming and J lost 6 bases, with 15 bases between them. Filled out from reference TRBV13 and TRBJ2-3, the complete variable domain reads AAGVIQSPRHLIKEKRETATLKCYPIPRHDTVYWYQQGPGQDPQFLISFYEKMQSDKGSIPDRFSAQQFSDYHSELNMSSLELGDSALYFCASSEGGAGDTQYFGPGTRLTVL.

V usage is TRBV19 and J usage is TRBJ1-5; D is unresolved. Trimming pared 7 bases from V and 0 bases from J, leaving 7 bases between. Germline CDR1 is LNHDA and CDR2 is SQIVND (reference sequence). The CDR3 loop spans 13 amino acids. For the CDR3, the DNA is TGTGCCAGTATGTTGGGTAGCAATCAGCCCCAGCATTTT. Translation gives CASMLGSNQPQHF.

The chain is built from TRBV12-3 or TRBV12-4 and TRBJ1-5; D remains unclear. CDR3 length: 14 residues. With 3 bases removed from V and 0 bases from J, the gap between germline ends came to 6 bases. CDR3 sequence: CASSFGSSNQPQHF. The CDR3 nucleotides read TGTGCCAGCAGTTTTGGCAGTAGCAATCAGCCCCAGCATTTT.

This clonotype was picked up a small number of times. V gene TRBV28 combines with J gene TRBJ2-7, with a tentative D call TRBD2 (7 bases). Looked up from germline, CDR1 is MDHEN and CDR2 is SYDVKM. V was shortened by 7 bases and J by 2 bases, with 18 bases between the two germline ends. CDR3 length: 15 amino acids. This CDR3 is CASTSRGREPYEQYF. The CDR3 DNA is TGTGCCAGCACCTCGAGGGGGAGGGAGCCCTACGAGCAGTACTTC. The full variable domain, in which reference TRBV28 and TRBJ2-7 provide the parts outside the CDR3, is DVKVTQSSRYLVKRTGEKVFLECVQDMDHENMFWYRQDPGLGLRLIYFSYDVKMKEKGDIPEGYSVSREKKERFSLILESASTNQTSMYLCASTSRGREPYEQYFGPGTRLTVT.

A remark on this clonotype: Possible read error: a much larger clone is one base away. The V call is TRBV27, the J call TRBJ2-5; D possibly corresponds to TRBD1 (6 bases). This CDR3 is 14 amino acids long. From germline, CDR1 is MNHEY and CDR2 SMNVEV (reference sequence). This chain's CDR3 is CAGSLSGALGAQYF. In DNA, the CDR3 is TGTGCCGGCAGTTTATCAGGGGCGCTAGGGGCCCAGTACTTC.

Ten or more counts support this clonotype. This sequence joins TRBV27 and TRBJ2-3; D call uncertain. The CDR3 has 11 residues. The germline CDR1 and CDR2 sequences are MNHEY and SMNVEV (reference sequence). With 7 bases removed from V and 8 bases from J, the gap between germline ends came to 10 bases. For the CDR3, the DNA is TGTGCCAGCATCTTTGGGGTTACGCAGTATTTT. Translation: CASIFGVTQYF.

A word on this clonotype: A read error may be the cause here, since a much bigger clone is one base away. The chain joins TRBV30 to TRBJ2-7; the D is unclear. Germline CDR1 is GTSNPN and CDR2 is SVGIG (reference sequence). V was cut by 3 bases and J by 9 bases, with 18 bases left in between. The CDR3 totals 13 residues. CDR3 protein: CAWRPRSSSGQYF. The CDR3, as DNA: TGTGCCTGGAGGCCCAGGAGCAGCTCCGGGCAGTACTTC. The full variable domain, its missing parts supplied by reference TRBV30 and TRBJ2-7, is SQTIHQWPATLVQPVGSPLSLECTVEGTSNPNLYWYRQAAGRGLQLLFYSVGIGQISSEVPQNLSASRPQDRQFILSSKKLLLSDSGFYLCAWRPRSSSGQYFGPGTRLTVT.

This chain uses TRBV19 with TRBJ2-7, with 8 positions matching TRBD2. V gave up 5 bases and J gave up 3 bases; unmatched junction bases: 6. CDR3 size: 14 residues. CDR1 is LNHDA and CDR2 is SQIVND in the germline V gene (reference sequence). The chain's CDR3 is CASSPAAGVYEQYF. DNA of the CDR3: TGTGCCAGTAGTCCCGCAGCGGGAGTCTACGAGCAGTACTTC.

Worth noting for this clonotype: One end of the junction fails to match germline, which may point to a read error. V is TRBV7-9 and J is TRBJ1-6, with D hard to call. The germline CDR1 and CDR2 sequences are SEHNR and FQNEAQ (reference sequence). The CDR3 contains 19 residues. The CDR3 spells CASSFFAGMVSSYNSPLPF. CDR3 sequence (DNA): TGTGCCAGCAGCTTCTTCGCAGGAATGGTGAGCTCCTATAATTCACCCCTCCCCTTT.

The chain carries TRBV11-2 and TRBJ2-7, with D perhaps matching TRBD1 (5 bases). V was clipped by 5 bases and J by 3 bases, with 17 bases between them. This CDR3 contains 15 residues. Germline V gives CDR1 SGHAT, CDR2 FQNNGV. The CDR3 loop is CASSPPIKGDYEQYF. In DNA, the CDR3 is TGTGCCAGCAGCCCCCCAATTAAAGGGGACTACGAGCAGTACTTC. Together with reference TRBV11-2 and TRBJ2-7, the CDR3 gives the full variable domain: EAGVAQSPRYKIIEKRQSVAFWCNPISGHATLYWYQQILGQGPKLLIQFQNNGVVDDSQLPKDRFSAERLKGVDSTLKIQPAKLEDSAVYLCASSPPIKGDYEQYFGPGTRLTVT.

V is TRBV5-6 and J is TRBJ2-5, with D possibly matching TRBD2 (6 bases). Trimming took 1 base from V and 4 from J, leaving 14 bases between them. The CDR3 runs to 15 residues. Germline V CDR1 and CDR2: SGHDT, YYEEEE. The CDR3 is CASSLKRVGAETQYF. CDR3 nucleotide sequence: TGTGCCAGCAGCTTGAAGCGGGTGGGCGCAGAGACCCAGTACTTC.

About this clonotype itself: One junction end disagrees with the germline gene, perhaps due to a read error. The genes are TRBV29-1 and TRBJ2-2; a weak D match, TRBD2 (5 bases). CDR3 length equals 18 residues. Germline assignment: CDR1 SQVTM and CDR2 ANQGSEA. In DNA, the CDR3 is TGCAGCGTTGAAGATGGGCTAGCTGGAGGCCCTAACAGCGGGGAGCTGTTTTTT. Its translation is CSVEDGLAGGPNSGELFF.

CDR3 sequence reads: CASSPDPQGFGSPLHF. The CDR3 DNA is TGTGCCAGCAGCCCGGACCCGCAGGGGTTCGGTTCACCCCTCCACTTT. The J gene is TRBJ1-6, the V gene TRBV13, with D maybe TRBD1 (6 bases). V was pared by 5 bases and J by 9 bases, with 20 bases between. The CDR3 consists of 16 residues. Germline V gene lookup returns CDR1 PRHDT and CDR2 FYEKMQ (reference sequence).

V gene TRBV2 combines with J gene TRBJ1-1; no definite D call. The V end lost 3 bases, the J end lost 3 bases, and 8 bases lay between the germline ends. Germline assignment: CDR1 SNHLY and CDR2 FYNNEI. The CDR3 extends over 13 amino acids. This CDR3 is CASSDVPYTEAFF. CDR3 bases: TGTGCCAGCAGTGATGTGCCATACACTGAAGCTTTCTTT.

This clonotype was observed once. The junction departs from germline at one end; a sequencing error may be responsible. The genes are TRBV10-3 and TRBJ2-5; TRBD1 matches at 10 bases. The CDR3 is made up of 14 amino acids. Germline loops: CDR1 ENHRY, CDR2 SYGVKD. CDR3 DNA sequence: TGTGCCATCAGTGGTGGACAGGGGGAAGAGCCCCAGTACTTC. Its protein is CAISGGQGEEPQYF.

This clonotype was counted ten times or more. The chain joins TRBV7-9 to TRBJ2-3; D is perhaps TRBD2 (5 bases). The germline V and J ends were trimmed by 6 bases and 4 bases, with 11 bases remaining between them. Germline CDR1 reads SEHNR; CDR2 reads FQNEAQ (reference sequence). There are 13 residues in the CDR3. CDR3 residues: CASRRDYADTQYF. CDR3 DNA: TGTGCCAGCAGACGAGACTACGCAGATACGCAGTATTTT. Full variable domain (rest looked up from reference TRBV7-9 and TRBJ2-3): DTGVSQNPRHKITKRGQNVTFRCDPISEHNRLYWYRQTLGQGPEFLTYFQNEAQLEKSRLLSDRFSAERPKGSFSTLEIQRTEQGDSAMYLCASRRDYADTQYFGPGTRLTVL.